The rows below give T cell receptor beta chains drawn from one sample of a study of T cells in localized non-small cell lung cancer. Some clones are missing from TCRdb's copy, which holds only in-frame ones; the method was immunoSEQ multiplex PCR. The sample holds about 39,000 clones, around 75% seen once. The starting material was PBMCs, obtained before any cancer treatment. Receptors were obtained from a woman aged 40-69 years with stage II squamous cell lung carcinoma. Both conserved end residues are part of each CDR3. Fields, in order: clone size, V gene, J gene, D gene, CDR3 protein, CDR3 DNA. A D gene is named only where the DNA matches it firmly. Only some rows state a clone size, as once, few, many or a class for expanded clones.

>.|TRBV7-9|TRBJ2-3|.
CASSLAGTSTDTQYF
TGTGCCAGCAGCTTAGCCGGGACTAGCACAGATACGCAGTATTTT
>.|TRBV4-2|TRBJ2-2|TRBD2
CARSLKGSGLVGTGELFF
TGTGCCAGAAGCTTGAAGGGGAGTGGACTAGTTGGCACCGGGGAGCTGTTTTTT
>.|TRBV7-6|TRBJ2-1|TRBD2
CASSPRGDEQFF
TGTGCCAGCAGCCCTCGGGGGGATGAGCAGTTCTTC
>once|TRBV28|TRBJ2-1|TRBD2
CASSETSGSVYNEQFF
TGTGCCAGCAGTGAAACCAGCGGGAGCGTCTACAATGAGCAGTTCTTC
>.|TRBV2|TRBJ2-1|TRBD2
CASSLAEFYNEQFF
TGTGCCAGCAGCCTAGCGGAGTTCTACAATGAGCAGTTCTTC
>.|TRBV5-8|TRBJ1-4|.
CASSLDRFNEKLFF
TGTGCCAGCAGCTTGGACAGATTTAATGAAAAACTGTTTTTT
>.|TRBV7-9|TRBJ2-3|.
CASSSRGNGFTDTQYF
TGTGCCAGCAGCTCTAGAGGGAACGGCTTCACAGATACGCAGTATTTT
>medium-sized|TRBV27|TRBJ1-1|TRBD1
CASSWTGPNTEAFF
TGTGCCAGCAGTTGGACAGGGCCGAACACTGAAGCTTTCTTT
>.|TRBV6-1|TRBJ2-5|.
CASSEQTRGQETQYF
TGTGCCAGCAGTGAACAAACTAGGGGCCAAGAGACCCAGTACTTC
>.|TRBV18|TRBJ2-7|TRBD1
CASSPLQGAVHEQYF
TGTGCCAGCTCACCCCTACAGGGGGCAGTTCACGAGCAGTACTTC
>.|TRBV7-9|TRBJ1-2|.
CASSPVEGPNGYTF
TGTGCCAGCAGCCCGGTGGAGGGTCCCAATGGCTACACCTTC
>.|TRBV4-3|TRBJ2-3|.
CASSQQRSTDTQYF
TGCGCCAGCAGCCAACAGCGGAGCACAGATACGCAGTATTTT
>.|TRBV5-1|TRBJ2-7|TRBD2
CASSAGLAGGVYEQYF
TGCGCCAGCAGCGCGGGACTAGCGGGAGGGGTGTACGAGCAGTACTTC
>.|TRBV2|TRBJ2-7|.
CASSEASDSLYEQYF
TGTGCCAGCAGTGAAGCGTCGGACTCTCTCTACGAGCAGTACTTC
>.|TRBV27|TRBJ2-3|.
CASSSRGADTQYF
TGTGCCAGCAGTTCAAGGGGGGCAGATACGCAGTATTTT
>.|TRBV7-8|TRBJ1-6|.
CASSLATGRPLASPLHF
TGTGCCAGCAGCTTAGCGACGGGTCGCCCTCTTGCTTCACCCCTCCACTTT
>.|TRBV7-2|TRBJ2-3|.
CASSPHTGRLGTQYF
TGTGCCAGCAGCCCCCATACGGGCAGGCTGGGTACGCAGTATTTT
>.|TRBV18|TRBJ2-6|.
CASSPLTTGANVLTF
TGTGCCAGCTCACCACTAACAACTGGGGCCAACGTCCTGACTTTC
>.|TRBV2|TRBJ1-3|.
CASSRRLSVSGNTIYF
TGTGCCAGCTCACGGAGGTTGAGCGTTTCTGGAAACACCATATATTTT
>few|TRBV6-5|TRBJ2-2|TRBD1
CASSYFRTGGTGELFF
TGTGCCAGCAGTTACTTTCGGACAGGGGGCACCGGGGAGCTGTTTTTT
>few|TRBV7-2|TRBJ2-7|TRBD1
CASSPRRTGGSYEQYF
TGTGCCAGCAGCCCAAGACGGACAGGGGGCTCCTACGAGCAGTACTTC
>.|TRBV2|TRBJ2-2|TRBD1
CAVVDREIGGELFF
TGTGCCGTGGTGGACAGGGAAATCGGCGGGGAGCTGTTTTTT
>once|TRBV28|TRBJ2-7|TRBD2
CASSSPAGTSGYEQYF
TGTGCCAGCAGTTCCCCCGCCGGGACTAGCGGTTACGAGCAGTACTTC
>.|TRBV27|TRBJ1-6|.
CASSYSGEYSISSPLHF
TGTGCCAGCAGTTACTCGGGGGAGTACTCGATCAGTTCACCCCTCCACTTT
>.|TRBV5-4|TRBJ1-1|.
CASSLGGTQNTEAFF
TGTGCCAGCAGCTTGGGAGGGACGCAGAACACTGAAGCTTTCTTT
>.|TRBV6-6|TRBJ2-1|TRBD1
CASKRPGQGSYNEQFF
TGTGCCAGCAAAAGACCGGGACAGGGGTCCTACAATGAGCAGTTCTTC
>.|TRBV29-1|TRBJ2-1|TRBD1
CSVVRDRGSREQFF
TGCAGCGTTGTAAGGGACAGGGGGTCACGGGAGCAGTTCTTC